A selection of T cell receptor beta chains follows, all from one sample in a study of blood T cell repertoires in COVID-19. The repertoire was sequenced with immunoSEQ multiplex PCR; TCRdb's copy has only in-frame clones and lacks some. The sample has about 70,000 clones; around 87% are singletons. Sequences were obtained from peripheral blood. The receptors come from a woman younger than 30 with acute or convalescent COVID-19. Each CDR3 is given with its conserved first and last residue. A D gene is named only where the DNA matches it firmly. Rows give clone size only sometimes, using once, few, many, or a class for an expanded clone.

j_call d_call clone_size v_call cdr3_aa cdr3_nt
TRBJ2-3 TRBD1 - TRBV10-3 CAIRGQTDTQYF TGTGCCATCAGGGGACAGACAGATACGCAGTATTTT
TRBJ2-7 - - TRBV6-1 CASSEGVSPYYEQYF TGTGCCAGCAGTGAAGGGGTTAGCCCATATTACGAGCAGTACTTC
TRBJ2-7 - - TRBV7-2 CASSLVAGGRGHYEQYF TGTGCCAGCAGCTTAGTAGCGGGCGGCAGGGGACACTACGAGCAGTACTTC
TRBJ2-7 - - TRBV4-2 CASSQDRASSYEQYF TGTGCCAGCAGCCAAGACAGGGCGAGCTCCTACGAGCAGTACTTC
TRBJ1-1 - - TRBV6-5 CASSNTGPRDTEAFF TGTGCCAGCAGTAACACAGGGCCTAGGGACACTGAAGCTTTCTTT
TRBJ1-4 - - TRBV7-8 CASSSGAGVDEKLFF TGTGCCAGCAGCTCAGGGGCAGGGGTGGATGAAAAACTGTTTTTT
TRBJ2-7 - - TRBV27 CASSLGEGAYEQYF TGTGCCAGCAGTCTAGGGGAGGGGGCCTACGAGCAGTACTTC
TRBJ1-4 TRBD1 - TRBV4-1 CASSQPGQRNEKLFF TGCGCCAGCAGCCAGCCGGGACAGAGGAATGAAAAACTGTTTTTT
TRBJ2-3 TRBD1 - TRBV5-1 CASSLDGTDSTDTQYF TGCGCCAGCAGCTTGGATGGGACAGATAGCACAGATACGCAGTATTTT
TRBJ1-2 - - TRBV9 CASSEHGVGNYGHGYTF TGTGCCAGCAGCGAGCACGGGGTCGGCAATTACGGACATGGCTACACCTTC
TRBJ2-1 - - TRBV10-3 CAIKRAGSYNEQFF TGTGCCATCAAGAGGGCGGGATCTTACAATGAGCAGTTCTTC
TRBJ1-4 - - TRBV5-1 CASSRDTPNEKLFF TGCGCCAGCAGCCGGGACACCCCAAATGAAAAACTGTTTTTT
TRBJ2-5 TRBD2 - TRBV9 CASSPRTSQETQYF TGTGCCAGCAGCCCTAGGACTAGCCAAGAGACCCAGTACTTC
TRBJ2-1 - - TRBV14 CASSFGIPTYNEQFF TGTGCCAGCAGCTTCGGGATACCGACCTACAATGAGCAGTTCTTC
TRBJ2-5 - - TRBV15 CATSVNQGLGQETQYF TGTGCCACCAGCGTCAACCAGGGGCTCGGGCAAGAGACCCAGTACTTC
TRBJ2-7 TRBD1 - TRBV28 CASKPGQGTHEQYF TGTGCCAGCAAACCGGGACAGGGGACCCACGAGCAGTACTTC
TRBJ2-2 - - TRBV7-8 CASNNFASGELFF TGTGCCAGCAACAACTTTGCCTCGGGTGAGCTGTTTTTT
TRBJ2-5 - few TRBV2 CASSYSSGIETQYF TGTGCCAGCAGCTACAGTAGTGGTATTGAGACCCAGTACTTC
TRBJ1-1 - - TRBV29-1 CSVDFQGQRNTEAFF TGCAGCGTTGATTTCCAGGGTCAGAGGAACACTGAAGCTTTCTTT
TRBJ2-7 - - TRBV5-4 CASSLAGREQYF TGTGCCAGCAGCTTGGCCGGTCGCGAGCAGTACTTC
TRBJ2-2 TRBD2 - TRBV6-1 CASSAQRGGTGQTGELFF TGTGCCAGCAGTGCACAGCGGGGGGGCACGGGTCAAACCGGGGAGCTGTTTTTT
TRBJ2-1 TRBD2 - TRBV13 CASHKNGHLAGGHNEQFF TGTGCCAGCCACAAGAACGGTCACCTAGCGGGGGGACATAATGAGCAGTTCTTC
TRBJ1-2 TRBD1 - TRBV2 CASSRDSNYGYTF TGTGCCAGCAGTAGGGACAGCAACTATGGCTACACCTTC
TRBJ2-7 TRBD2 - TRBV18 CASSPQQSGEGEQYF TGTGCCAGCTCACCACAGCAATCGGGGGAGGGCGAGCAGTACTTC
TRBJ2-5 - - TRBV28 CASRGRTLQETQYF TGTGCCAGCAGGGGGCGGACACTCCAAGAGACCCAGTACTTC
TRBJ1-3 - - TRBV5-5 CASSFEPSSGNTIYF TGTGCCAGCAGCTTTGAGCCGAGCTCTGGAAACACCATATATTTT
TRBJ2-2 - - TRBV30 CAWSPLWAPEIGELFF TGTGCCTGGAGTCCCTTATGGGCCCCAGAAATCGGGGAGCTGTTTTTT
TRBJ2-1 - - TRBV3-1/TRBV3-2 CASSQDMSPSYNEQFF TGTGCCAGCAGCCAAGATATGTCCCCTTCCTACAATGAGCAGTTCTTC
TRBJ1-1 - few TRBV29-1 CSVEDPKNTEAFF TGCAGCGTTGAAGATCCCAAGAACACTGAAGCTTTCTTT
TRBJ2-7 - - TRBV25-1 CASSELAQGRTEQYF TGTGCCAGCAGTGAATTGGCCCAGGGAAGAACCGAGCAGTACTTC
TRBJ2-1 TRBD2 - TRBV15 CATSRVRREGWSSYNEQFF TGTGCCACCAGCAGAGTAAGGCGGGAGGGTTGGAGCTCCTACAATGAGCAGTTCTTC
TRBJ1-2 TRBD1 - TRBV2 CACRAGGGGYTF TGTGCCTGCCGAGCAGGGGGCGGTGGCTACACCTTC
TRBJ1-1 - - TRBV20-1 CSAPGKTEAFF TGCAGTGCTCCAGGGAAGACTGAAGCTTTCTTT
TRBJ1-1 - - TRBV9 CASQRGETEAFF TGTGCCAGCCAACGGGGGGAGACTGAAGCTTTCTTT
TRBJ1-2 - once TRBV4-3 CASSQAHRPTGRGYTF TGCGCCAGCAGCCAAGCGCACAGGCCTACAGGGAGAGGCTACACCTTC
TRBJ1-5 TRBD1 few TRBV6-2/TRBV6-3 CASSYHLQGVNQPQHF TGTGCCAGCAGTTACCACCTCCAGGGGGTGAATCAGCCCCAGCATTTT
TRBJ2-3 TRBD1 - TRBV7-8 CASSSRQGPDTQYF TGTGCCAGCAGCTCCCGACAGGGACCAGATACGCAGTATTTT
TRBJ2-6 - - TRBV5-1 CASSTGPGGANVLTF TGCGCCAGCAGCACCGGACCGGGGGGGGCCAACGTCCTGACTTTC
TRBJ1-1 - - TRBV24-1 CATRTLRRFSGTEAFF TGTGCCACCAGAACGCTTCGTCGTTTTTCAGGCACTGAAGCTTTCTTT
TRBJ2-5 TRBD2 - TRBV19 CAFWIAGGKQETQYF TGTGCCTTCTGGATAGCGGGGGGGAAGCAAGAGACCCAGTACTTC
TRBJ1-1 TRBD1 - TRBV19 CASSINRGSSTEAFF TGTGCCAGTAGTATCAACAGGGGTTCGAGCACTGAAGCTTTCTTT
TRBJ2-1 TRBD2 - TRBV15 CATSREDFVRGLAGLSGNEQFF TGTGCCACCAGCAGAGAGGATTTTGTTCGCGGACTAGCGGGACTCAGTGGTAATGAGCAGTTCTTC
TRBJ1-2 - few TRBV5-4 CASSLGQNNYGYTF TGTGCCAGCAGCTTGGGTCAGAATAACTATGGCTACACCTTC
TRBJ2-3 TRBD2 - TRBV4-2 CASSPTSGSGDTQYF TGTGCCAGCAGCCCAACTAGCGGGAGCGGGGATACGCAGTATTTT
TRBJ2-1 - once TRBV4-3 CASSQDFTGSYNEQFF TGCGCCAGCAGCCAAGATTTTACGGGATCTTACAATGAGCAGTTCTTC
TRBJ1-2 - - TRBV9 CASSVVRGTPYGYTF TGTGCCAGCAGCGTAGTACGGGGGACTCCCTATGGCTACACCTTC
TRBJ1-1 - - TRBV3-1/TRBV3-2 CASSYSGGNTEAFF TGTGCCAGCAGCTATTCGGGGGGAAACACTGAAGCTTTCTTT
TRBJ1-5 - - TRBV6-1 CASSDSHSNQPQHF TGTGCCAGCAGTGACAGTCATAGCAATCAGCCCCAGCATTTT
TRBJ1-3 - - TRBV6-5 CASSPGTTGNTIYF TGTGCCAGCAGTCCCGGGACTACTGGAAACACCATATATTTT
TRBJ2-1 TRBD2 - TRBV7-2 CASSLVGVASGRARNEQFF TGTGCCAGCAGCTTAGTGGGGGTGGCTAGCGGGAGGGCCCGGAATGAGCAGTTCTTC
TRBJ1-6 - - TRBV7-9 CASSVGHGVSPLHF TGTGCCAGCAGCGTGGGACATGGGGTTTCACCCCTCCACTTT
TRBJ2-7 TRBD2 few TRBV27 CASSETSGLYEQYF TGTGCCAGCAGTGAGACTAGCGGACTCTACGAGCAGTACTTC
TRBJ2-6 - - TRBV25-1 CASSNSAKSGANVLTF TGTGCCAGCAGTAATAGCGCCAAGTCTGGGGCCAACGTCCTGACTTTC
TRBJ1-5 - - TRBV29-1 CSVREGNQPQHF TGCAGCGTCCGGGAGGGCAATCAGCCCCAGCATTTT